Here is one TCR beta chain with its context. The data originate from a study of blood T cell repertoires in COVID-19. In the original analysis: Cell counts per sample came from amplifying reference gene primers. The method was immunoSEQ multiplex PCR; TCRdb's version includes in-frame clones alone and lacks a portion of them. The D gene and trimming were derived from the DNA, and the V and J assignments and clone size from that table. Of some 300,000 clones in the sample, roughly 90% were seen once. The participants were between about 18 and 90 years old and came from roughly 25 US areas. The CDR3 contains 13 residues. The V end lost 6 bases, the J end lost 1 base, and 10 bases lay between the germline ends. Germline CDR1 and CDR2: SNHLY and FYNNEI.

Sequencing input: PBMCs or T cells enriched from blood (not recorded which). The chain uses TRBV2 and TRBJ2-7; tentative D call: TRBD1 (6 bases). This TCR derives from a woman in her twenties or thirties who had been exposed to COVID-19. The CDR3 DNA follows: TGTGCCAGCAGACAAACAGGGTCCTACGAGCAGTACTTC. Translating it yields CASRQTGSYEQYF. Looking up the rest from reference TRBV2 and TRBJ2-7 gives the full variable domain: EPEVTQTPSHQVTQMGQEVILRCVPISNHLYFYWYRQILGQKVEFLVSFYNNEISEKSEIFDDQFSVERPDGSNFTLKIRSTKLEDSAMYFCASRQTGSYEQYFGPGTRLTVT.